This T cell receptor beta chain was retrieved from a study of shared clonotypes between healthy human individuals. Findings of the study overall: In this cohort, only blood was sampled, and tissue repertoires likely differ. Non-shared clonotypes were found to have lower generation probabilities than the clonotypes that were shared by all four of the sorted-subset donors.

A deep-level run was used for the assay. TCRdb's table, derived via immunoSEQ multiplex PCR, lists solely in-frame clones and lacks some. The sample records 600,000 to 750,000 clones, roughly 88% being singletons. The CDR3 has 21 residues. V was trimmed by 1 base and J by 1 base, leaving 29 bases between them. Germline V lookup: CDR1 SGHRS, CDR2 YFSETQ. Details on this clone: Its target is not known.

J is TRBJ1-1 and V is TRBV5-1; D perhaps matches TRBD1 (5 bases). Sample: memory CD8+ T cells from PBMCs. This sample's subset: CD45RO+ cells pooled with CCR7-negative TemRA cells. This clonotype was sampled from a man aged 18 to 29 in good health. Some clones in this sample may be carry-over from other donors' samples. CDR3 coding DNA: TGCGCCAGCAGCTTGTTGGGGGATTTAGTTGCCTTTTCAGCAGGGAACACTGAAGCTTTCTTT. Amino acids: CASSLLGDLVAFSAGNTEAFF.